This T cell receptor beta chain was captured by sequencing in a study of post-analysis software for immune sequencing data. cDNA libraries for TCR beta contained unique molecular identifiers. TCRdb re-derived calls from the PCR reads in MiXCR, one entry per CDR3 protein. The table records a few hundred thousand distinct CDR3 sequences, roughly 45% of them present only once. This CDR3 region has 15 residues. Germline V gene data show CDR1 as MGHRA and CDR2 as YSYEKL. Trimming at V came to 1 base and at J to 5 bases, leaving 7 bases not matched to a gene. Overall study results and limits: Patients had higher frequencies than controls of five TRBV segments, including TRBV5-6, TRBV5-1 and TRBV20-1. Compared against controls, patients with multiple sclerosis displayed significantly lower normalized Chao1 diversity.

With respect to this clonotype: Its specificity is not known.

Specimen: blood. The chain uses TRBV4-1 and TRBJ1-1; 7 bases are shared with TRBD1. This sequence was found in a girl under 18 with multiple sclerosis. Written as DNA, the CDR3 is TGCGCCAGCAGCCAAGTCCACAGGGGTTGGACTGAAGCTTTCTTT. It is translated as CASSQVHRGWTEAFF.